This paragraph covers one TCR beta chain sequence. Trimming took 0 bases from V and 0 from J, leaving 23 bases between them. Germline V CDR1 and CDR2: SGHAT, FQNNGV. CDR3 length: 20 residues. This entry belongs to a study of T cell changes during pregnancy in multiple sclerosis. This table comes from immunoSEQ multiplex PCR, and its TCRdb copy is limited to in-frame clones, with some not included. The table includes 70,000 to 95,000 clones, roughly 91% detected once. The chain couples TRBV11-2 to TRBJ1-1; D call uncertain. The sequence came from a female donor with multiple sclerosis, enrolled in a pregnancy study. The sample consisted of peripheral blood, taken in the first trimester of pregnancy. The CDR3 DNA follows: TGTGCCAGCAGCTTAGACCCCGCCCCTAATTGTGAGCGCATGAACACTGAAGCTTTCTTT. As protein: CASSLDPAPNCERMNTEAFF.